This TCR beta chain was obtained from a study of blood T cells in healthy people across ages. As concerns this clonotype: Its antigen is as yet unknown.

The study's findings and limits: It was found that TCR beta diversity correlated strongly with the percentage of naive T cells.

A second PCR, run for about 7 to 12 cycles, used a sample-barcoded 5' primer plus a J-beta primer mix. TCRdb passed the 5' RACE reads through MiXCR, listing each CDR3 protein once. The sample shows 700,000 to 850,000 distinct CDR3 sequences, about 48% of them seen only once. The CDR3 runs 14 residues. CDR1 is SEHNR and CDR2 is FQNEAQ in the germline V gene (reference sequence). The V end lost 5 bases, the J end lost 4 bases, and 12 bases lay between the germline ends. This TCR was sampled from a man aged 80 or over in good health. The chain carries TRBV7-9 and TRBJ1-5; D gene ambiguous. The material sequenced was blood. The CDR3 sequence is CASSPSLFNQPQHF. Written as DNA, the CDR3 is TGTGCCAGCAGCCCCTCCCTCTTTAATCAGCCCCAGCATTTT.